The rows below give T cell receptor beta chains drawn from one sample of a study of blood T cell repertoires in COVID-19. Measured with immunoSEQ multiplex PCR; TCRdb has only the in-frame clones, and not every one. This table has around 250,000 clones, around 86% appearing once. The sample consisted of peripheral blood. Every receptor here comes from a woman in her sixties who had recovered from COVID-19. The CDR3 runs from the conserved cysteine through the conserved F or W. The D gene is left open where the match is weak. Size is omitted from some rows. Given values are once, few, many or a class for expanded clones.

J,V,D,size,CDR3,DNA
TRBJ2-1,TRBV19,TRBD2,.,CASTAVGTSGGGEQFF,TGTGCCAGTACCGCCGTCGGTACTAGCGGGGGGGGTGAGCAGTTCTTC
TRBJ2-7,TRBV3-1/TRBV3-2,TRBD2,.,CASSRLAGAKDEQYF,TGTGCCAGCAGCAGACTAGCGGGGGCTAAGGACGAGCAGTACTTC
TRBJ1-6,TRBV9,.,.,CASSVEPFNSPLHF,TGTGCCAGCAGCGTAGAGCCATTTAATTCACCCCTCCACTTT
TRBJ2-5,TRBV28,TRBD2,.,CASSTAGGLRETQYF,TGTGCCAGCAGTACAGCGGGGGGTTTACGAGAGACCCAGTACTTC
TRBJ2-2,TRBV18,.,.,CASSPSSAFGTGELFF,TGTGCCAGCTCACCATCCTCTGCGTTCGGCACCGGGGAGCTGTTTTTT
TRBJ2-7,TRBV5-8,TRBD1,.,CASSIGTGTYEQYF,TGTGCCAGCAGCATCGGGACAGGAACCTACGAGCAGTACTTC
TRBJ2-7,TRBV7-2,TRBD2,.,CASSANPGGAGGTYEQYF,TGTGCCAGCAGCGCAAACCCCGGAGGGGCGGGGGGGACCTACGAGCAGTACTTC
TRBJ2-7,TRBV28,TRBD1,.,CASLKTGGGPYEQYF,TGTGCCAGCCTCAAGACAGGGGGGGGCCCCTACGAGCAGTACTTC
TRBJ2-3,TRBV9,TRBD1,.,CASSLNPGQGTSADTQYF,TGTGCCAGCAGTCTAAATCCGGGACAGGGTACGTCGGCAGATACGCAGTATTTT
TRBJ2-7,TRBV3-1/TRBV3-2,TRBD1,.,CASSQGTGGWNEQYF,TGTGCCAGCAGCCAAGGGACAGGGGGCTGGAACGAGCAGTACTTC
TRBJ2-7,TRBV5-1,.,.,CASSLNTGSAYEQYF,TGCGCCAGCAGCTTGAATACAGGGAGTGCCTACGAGCAGTACTTC
TRBJ1-6,TRBV7-9,TRBD1,few,CASSLVGGGNSPLHF,TGTGCCAGCAGCCTCGTAGGGGGCGGGAATTCACCCCTCCACTTT
TRBJ2-1,TRBV5-5,.,.,CASSLSGDNEQFF,TGTGCCAGCAGCTTGTCAGGGGACAATGAGCAGTTCTTC
TRBJ2-3,TRBV4-3,.,.,CASSQESGPSTDTQYF,TGCGCCAGCAGCCAAGAATCAGGGCCTAGCACAGATACGCAGTATTTT
TRBJ1-2,TRBV24-1,TRBD1,few,CATSDGTGIHYGYTF,TGTGCCACCAGTGATGGGACAGGGATTCACTATGGCTACACCTTC
TRBJ2-1,TRBV19,.,once,CASSPLLGIGPMKQFF,TGTGCCAGTAGTCCGCTACTAGGAATCGGACCAATGAAGCAGTTCTTC
TRBJ2-7,TRBV7-9,.,.,CASSPLLEQYF,TGTGCCAGCAGCCCCCTCCTAGAGCAGTACTTC
TRBJ2-4,TRBV2,TRBD1,many,CASRLGQARIVAKNIQYF,TGTGCCAGCAGGCTGGGACAGGCAAGAATCGTAGCCAAAAACATTCAGTACTTC
TRBJ2-7,TRBV10-3,TRBD2,.,CAISEWGGTYEQYF,TGTGCCATCAGTGAGTGGGGGGGGACTTACGAGCAGTACTTC
TRBJ2-3,TRBV7-3,TRBD2,.,CASSFGTRTDTQYF,TGTGCCAGCAGCTTCGGGACTAGGACAGATACGCAGTATTTT
TRBJ1-4,TRBV9,.,.,CASSALEVPNEKLFF,TGTGCCAGCAGCGCTCTGGAGGTGCCTAATGAAAAACTGTTTTTT
TRBJ2-5,TRBV7-2,.,.,CASSLQPPGSQETQYF,TGTGCCAGCAGCTTACAACCCCCAGGGTCCCAAGAGACCCAGTACTTC
TRBJ2-1,TRBV27,TRBD1,.,CASSRTGRNNEQFF,TGTGCCAGCAGTCGGACAGGGAGAAACAATGAGCAGTTCTTC
TRBJ2-7,TRBV13,TRBD2,.,CASSLGWGGGKHEQYF,TGTGCCAGCAGCTTAGGCTGGGGCGGGGGGAAGCACGAGCAGTACTTC
TRBJ1-2,TRBV18,.,.,CASSQSAGADVLYGYTF,TGTGCCAGCTCACAATCGGCAGGGGCGGATGTATTATATGGCTACACCTTC
TRBJ1-4,TRBV29-1,.,.,CSVHQEGEKLFF,TGCAGCGTTCACCAAGAGGGAGAAAAACTGTTTTTT
TRBJ1-5,TRBV2,TRBD1,few,CASTMTGLEQPQHF,TGTGCCAGCACCATGACAGGGTTAGAGCAGCCCCAGCATTTT
TRBJ2-7,TRBV7-3,.,once,CASSSPGYEQYF,TGTGCCAGCAGTTCCCCGGGGTACGAGCAGTACTTC
TRBJ2-7,TRBV6-6,.,.,CASSLGQTGYEQYF,TGTGCCAGCAGTTTAGGACAAACCGGCTACGAGCAGTACTTC
TRBJ1-3,TRBV7-9,TRBD1,.,CASSVTGDRNTIYF,TGTGCCAGCAGCGTAACAGGGGATAGAAACACCATATATTTT
TRBJ2-7,TRBV27,.,.,CASSSGHPYEQYF,TGTGCCAGCAGTTCGGGACACCCCTACGAGCAGTACTTC
TRBJ2-7,TRBV7-6,.,.,CASSLGSGYEQYF,TGTGCCAGCAGCTTGGGCAGTGGATACGAGCAGTACTTC
TRBJ2-1,TRBV7-8,TRBD1,.,CASSSPTGSHYNEQFF,TGTGCCAGCAGCTCCCCGACAGGGTCCCACTACAATGAGCAGTTCTTC
TRBJ2-5,TRBV11-2,.,.,CASSSRGAWYQETQYF,TGTGCCAGCAGCTCACGGGGGGCTTGGTACCAAGAGACCCAGTACTTC
TRBJ1-1,TRBV5-4,TRBD1,.,CASSPARGQDRNTEAFF,TGTGCCAGCAGCCCGGCGAGGGGGCAGGACCGGAACACTGAAGCTTTCTTT
TRBJ1-4,TRBV28,.,.,CASRQPGEGWEKLFF,TGTGCCAGCAGGCAACCGGGAGAAGGATGGGAAAAACTGTTTTTT
TRBJ1-1,TRBV20-1,.,.,CSASGVGAFF,TGCAGTGCTAGCGGGGTTGGAGCTTTCTTT
TRBJ2-3,TRBV28,TRBD1,.,CASSLPTGGSRAGWSDTQYF,TGTGCCAGCAGTTTACCGACAGGGGGTAGTCGAGCGGGGTGGTCAGATACGCAGTATTTT